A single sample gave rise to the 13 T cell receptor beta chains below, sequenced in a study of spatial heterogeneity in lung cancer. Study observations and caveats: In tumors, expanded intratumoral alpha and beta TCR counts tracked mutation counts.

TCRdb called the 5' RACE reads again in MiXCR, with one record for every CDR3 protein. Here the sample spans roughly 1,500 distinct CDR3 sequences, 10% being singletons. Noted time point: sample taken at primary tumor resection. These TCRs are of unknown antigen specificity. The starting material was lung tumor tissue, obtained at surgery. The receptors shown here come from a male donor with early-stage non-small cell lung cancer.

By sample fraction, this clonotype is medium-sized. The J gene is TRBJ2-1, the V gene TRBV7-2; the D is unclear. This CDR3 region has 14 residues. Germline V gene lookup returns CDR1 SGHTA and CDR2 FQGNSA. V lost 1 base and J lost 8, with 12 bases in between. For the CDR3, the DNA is TGTGCCAGCAGCTTAGATGGCCCCTTGGATGAGCAGTTCTTC. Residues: CASSLDGPLDEQFF.

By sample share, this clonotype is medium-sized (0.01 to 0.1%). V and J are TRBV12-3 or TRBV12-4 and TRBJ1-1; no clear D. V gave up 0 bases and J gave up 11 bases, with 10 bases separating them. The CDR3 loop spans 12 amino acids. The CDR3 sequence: CASSLAAGRAFF. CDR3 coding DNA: TGTGCCAGCAGTTTAGCGGCAGGAAGGGCTTTCTTT.

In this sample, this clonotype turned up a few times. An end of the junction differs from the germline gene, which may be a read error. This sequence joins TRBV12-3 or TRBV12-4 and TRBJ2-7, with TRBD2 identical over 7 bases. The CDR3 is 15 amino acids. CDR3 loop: CASSIAGAGSYEQYF. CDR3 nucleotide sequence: TGTGCCAGCAGTATAGCGGGTGCAGGCTCCTACGAGCAGTACTTC.

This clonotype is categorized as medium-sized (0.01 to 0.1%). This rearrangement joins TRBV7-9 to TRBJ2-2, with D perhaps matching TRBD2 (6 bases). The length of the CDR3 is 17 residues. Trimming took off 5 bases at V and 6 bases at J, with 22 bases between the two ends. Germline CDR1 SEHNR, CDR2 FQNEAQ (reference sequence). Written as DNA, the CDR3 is TGTGCCAGCAGCCCTGGGCAGGGAGGAAGTGCGTCCGGGGAGCTGTTTTTT. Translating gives CASSPGQGGSASGELFF. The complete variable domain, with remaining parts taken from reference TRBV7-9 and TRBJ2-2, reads DTGVSQNPRHKITKRGQNVTFRCDPISEHNRLYWYRQTLGQGPEFLTYFQNEAQLEKSRLLSDRFSAERPKGSFSTLEIQRTEQGDSAMYLCASSPGQGGSASGELFFGEGSRLTVL.

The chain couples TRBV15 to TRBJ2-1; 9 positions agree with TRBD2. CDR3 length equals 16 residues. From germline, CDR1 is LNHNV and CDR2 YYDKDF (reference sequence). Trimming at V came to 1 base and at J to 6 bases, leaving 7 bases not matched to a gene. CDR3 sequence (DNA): TGTGCCACCAGCAGAGCAGCGGGAGGAGACGTCAATGAGCAGTTCTTC. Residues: CATSRAAGGDVNEQFF.

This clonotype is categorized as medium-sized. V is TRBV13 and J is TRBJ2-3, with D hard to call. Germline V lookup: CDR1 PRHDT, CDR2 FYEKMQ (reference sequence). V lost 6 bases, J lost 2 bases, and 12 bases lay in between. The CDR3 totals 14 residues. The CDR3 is CASSPSLSTDTQYF. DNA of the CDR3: TGTGCCAGCAGTCCATCATTATCCACAGATACGCAGTATTTT. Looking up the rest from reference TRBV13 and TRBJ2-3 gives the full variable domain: AAGVIQSPRHLIKEKRETATLKCYPIPRHDTVYWYQQGPGQDPQFLISFYEKMQSDKGSIPDRFSAQQFSDYHSELNMSSLELGDSALYFCASSPSLSTDTQYFGPGTRLTVL.

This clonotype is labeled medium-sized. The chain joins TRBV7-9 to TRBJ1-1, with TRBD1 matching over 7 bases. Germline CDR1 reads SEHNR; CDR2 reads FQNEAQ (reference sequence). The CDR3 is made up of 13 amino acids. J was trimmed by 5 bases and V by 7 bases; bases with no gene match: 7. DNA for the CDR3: TGTGCCAGCACCGATGACAGGGTGACTGAAGCTTTCTTT. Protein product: CASTDDRVTEAFF. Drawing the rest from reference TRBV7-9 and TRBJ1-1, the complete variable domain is DTGVSQNPRHKITKRGQNVTFRCDPISEHNRLYWYRQTLGQGPEFLTYFQNEAQLEKSRLLSDRFSAERPKGSFSTLEIQRTEQGDSAMYLCASTDDRVTEAFFGQGTRLTVV.

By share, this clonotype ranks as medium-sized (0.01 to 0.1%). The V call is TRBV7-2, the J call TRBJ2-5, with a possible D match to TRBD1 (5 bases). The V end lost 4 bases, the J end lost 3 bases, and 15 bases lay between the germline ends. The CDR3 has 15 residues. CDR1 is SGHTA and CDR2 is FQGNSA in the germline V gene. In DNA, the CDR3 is TGTGCCAGCAGCTCTCCATACCAGGGAAAAGAGACCCAGTACTTC. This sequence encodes CASSSPYQGKETQYF.

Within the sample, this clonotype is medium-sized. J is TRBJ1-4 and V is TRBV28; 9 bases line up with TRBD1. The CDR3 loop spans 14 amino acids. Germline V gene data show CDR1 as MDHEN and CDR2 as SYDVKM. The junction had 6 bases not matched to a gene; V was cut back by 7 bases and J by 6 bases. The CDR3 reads CASTTGTGHEKLFF. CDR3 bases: TGTGCCAGCACAACCGGGACAGGGCATGAAAAACTGTTTTTT.

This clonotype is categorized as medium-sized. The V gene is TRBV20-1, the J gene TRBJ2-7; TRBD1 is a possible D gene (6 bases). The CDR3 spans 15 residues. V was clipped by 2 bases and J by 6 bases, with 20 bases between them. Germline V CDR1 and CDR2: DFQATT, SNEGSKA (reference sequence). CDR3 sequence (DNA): TGCAGTGCTAGATCCGAAGGGGGACGAAGTCCCGAGCAGTACTTC. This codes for CSARSEGGRSPEQYF.

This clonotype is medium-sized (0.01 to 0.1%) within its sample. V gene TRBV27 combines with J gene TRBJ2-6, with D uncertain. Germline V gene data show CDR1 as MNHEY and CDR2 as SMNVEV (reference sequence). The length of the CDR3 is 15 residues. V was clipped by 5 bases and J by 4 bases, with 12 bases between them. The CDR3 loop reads CASSVFGLGANVLTF. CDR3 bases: TGTGCCAGCAGTGTATTTGGGCTGGGGGCCAACGTCCTGACTTTC.

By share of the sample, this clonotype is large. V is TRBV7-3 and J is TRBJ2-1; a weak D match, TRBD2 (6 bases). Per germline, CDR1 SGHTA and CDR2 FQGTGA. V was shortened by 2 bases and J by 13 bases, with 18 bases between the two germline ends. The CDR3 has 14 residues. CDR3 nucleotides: TGTGCCAGCAGCTTAGGATCACAGCGGAGGGAACAGTTCTTC. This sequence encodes CASSLGSQRREQFF.

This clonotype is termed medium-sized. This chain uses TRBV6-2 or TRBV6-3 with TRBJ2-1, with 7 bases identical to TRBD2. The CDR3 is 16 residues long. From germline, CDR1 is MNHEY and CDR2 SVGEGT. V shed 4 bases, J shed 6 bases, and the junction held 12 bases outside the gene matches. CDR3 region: CASSFPRAGNSNEQFF. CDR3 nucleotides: TGTGCCAGCAGTTTCCCTCGAGCGGGGAATAGCAATGAGCAGTTCTTC.